The T cell receptor (beta chain) under discussion was sequenced for a study of control samples from healthy donors and cancer patients. Assay used: immunoSEQ multiplex PCR; TCRdb lists only in-frame clones, some missing. The table lists 100,000 to 150,000 clones, around 90% of them singletons, with roughly 2.7% in the top ten. The CDR3 is 17 amino acids. Trimming removed 1 base from V and 3 bases from J; junction bases left unmatched: 9. Germline assignment: CDR1 SGHAT and CDR2 FQNNGV. The chain carries TRBV11-2 and TRBJ2-3, with 8 bases identical to TRBD2. The origin of this receptor is a man aged 35 to 55 in good health. Material: blood. CDR3 in DNA: TGTGCCAGCAGCTTAGGCCTAGCCCGGGGGGGGACAGATACGCAGTATTTT. It yields the protein CASSLGLARGGTDTQYF.